This entry features one TCR beta chain sequence. Antigen specificity is unknown. Healthy donors of bone marrow made up the group. There were likely unrecorded immune exposures, though donors were nominally healthy when sampled. The PCR employed 60 Vbeta primers together with 13 Jbeta primers. Method: immunoSEQ multiplex PCR; TCRdb's copy keeps in-frame clones and lacks some. Among around 120,000 clones, 65% to 80% were seen once, and the ten largest hold approximately 2.5%. The data are from a study of cytomegalovirus exposure and HLA in healthy donors. Study-level points and caveats: In an earlier analysis, about 90% or about 30%: the productive usage of most TCR beta V segments. Presence/absence analyses took donor sequencing depth as roughly uniform.

Looked up from germline, CDR1 is SNHLY and CDR2 is FYNNEI. The CDR3 is 14 amino acids. V trimming: 4 bases; J trimming: 3 bases; junction bases outside the gene matches: 2. What was sequenced was PBMCs. The sequence derives from a woman in her forties in good health and CMV-seropositive. V is TRBV2 and J is TRBJ1-1; 10 nucleotides line up with TRBD1. CDR3 bases: TGTGCCAGCAGTGGACAGGGGGCGCACACTGAAGCTTTCTTT. Amino acids: CASSGQGAHTEAFF.